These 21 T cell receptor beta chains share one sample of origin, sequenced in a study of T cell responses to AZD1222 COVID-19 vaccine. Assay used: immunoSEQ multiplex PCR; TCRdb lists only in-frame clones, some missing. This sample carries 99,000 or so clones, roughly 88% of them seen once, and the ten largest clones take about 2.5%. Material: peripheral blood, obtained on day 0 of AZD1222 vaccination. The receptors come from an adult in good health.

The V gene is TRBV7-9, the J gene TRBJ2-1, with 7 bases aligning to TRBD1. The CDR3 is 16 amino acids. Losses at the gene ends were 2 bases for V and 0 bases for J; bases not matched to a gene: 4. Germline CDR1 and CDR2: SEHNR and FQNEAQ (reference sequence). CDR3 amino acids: CASSLKSGGSYNEQFF. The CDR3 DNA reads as TGTGCCAGCAGCTTAAAGTCAGGGGGCTCCTACAATGAGCAGTTCTTC.

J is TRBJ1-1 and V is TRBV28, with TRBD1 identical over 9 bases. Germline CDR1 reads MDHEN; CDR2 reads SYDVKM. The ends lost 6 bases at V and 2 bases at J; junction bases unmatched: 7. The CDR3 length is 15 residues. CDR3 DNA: TGTGCCAGCAGGTCCGACAGGGGGAGCAACACTGAAGCTTTCTTT. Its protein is CASRSDRGSNTEAFF.

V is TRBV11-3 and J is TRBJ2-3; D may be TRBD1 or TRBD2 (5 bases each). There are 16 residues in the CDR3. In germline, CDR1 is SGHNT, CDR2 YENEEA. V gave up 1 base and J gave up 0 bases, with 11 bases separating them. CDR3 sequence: CASSLAGTLSTDTQYF. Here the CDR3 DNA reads TGTGCCAGCAGCTTAGCGGGGACCTTGAGCACAGATACGCAGTATTTT.

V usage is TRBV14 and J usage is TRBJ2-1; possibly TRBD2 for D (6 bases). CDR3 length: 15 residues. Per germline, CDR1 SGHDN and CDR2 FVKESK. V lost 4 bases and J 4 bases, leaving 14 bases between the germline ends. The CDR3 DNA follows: TGTGCCAGCAGCCGATTGGGGGGTTCGTACAATGAGCAGTTCTTC. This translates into CASSRLGGSYNEQFF.

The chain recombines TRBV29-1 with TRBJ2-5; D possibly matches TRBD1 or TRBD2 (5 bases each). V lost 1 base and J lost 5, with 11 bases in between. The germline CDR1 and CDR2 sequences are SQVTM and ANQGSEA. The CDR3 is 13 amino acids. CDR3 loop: CSVEGGRRETQYF. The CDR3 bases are TGCAGCGTTGAAGGGGGCCGGAGGGAGACCCAGTACTTC.

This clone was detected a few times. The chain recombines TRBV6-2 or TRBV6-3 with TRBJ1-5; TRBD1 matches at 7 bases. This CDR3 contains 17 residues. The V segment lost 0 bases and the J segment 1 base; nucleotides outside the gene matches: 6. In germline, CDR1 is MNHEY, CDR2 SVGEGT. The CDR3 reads CASSYSMGRGSNQPQHF. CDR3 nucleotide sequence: TGTGCCAGCAGTTACTCGATGGGCAGGGGGAGCAATCAGCCCCAGCATTTT.

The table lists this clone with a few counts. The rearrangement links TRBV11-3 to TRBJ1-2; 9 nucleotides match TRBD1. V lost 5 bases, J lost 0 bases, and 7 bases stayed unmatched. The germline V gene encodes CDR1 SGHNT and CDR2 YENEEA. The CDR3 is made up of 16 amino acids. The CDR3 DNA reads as TGTGCCAGCAGCCCGGGACAGGGAAAAGCTAACTATGGCTACACCTTC. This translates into CASSPGQGKANYGYTF.

This CDR3 reads CASSPTGFSEKLFF. The CDR3 DNA reads as TGTGCCAGCTCACCAACAGGGTTTTCGGAAAAACTGTTTTTT. The chain recombines TRBV18 with TRBJ1-4, with TRBD1 as a possible D gene (6 bases). The V gene's germline CDR1 is KGHSH and CDR2 LQKENI. The CDR3 runs 14 residues. V gave up 2 bases and J gave up 8 bases, with 12 bases separating them.

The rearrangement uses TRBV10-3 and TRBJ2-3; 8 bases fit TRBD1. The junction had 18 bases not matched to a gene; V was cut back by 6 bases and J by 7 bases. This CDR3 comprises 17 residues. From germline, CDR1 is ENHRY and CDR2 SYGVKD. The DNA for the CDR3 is TGTGCCATCAGACGAGCGGTTAGGGACAGGCCTCAAAATACGCAGTATTTT. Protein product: CAIRRAVRDRPQNTQYF.

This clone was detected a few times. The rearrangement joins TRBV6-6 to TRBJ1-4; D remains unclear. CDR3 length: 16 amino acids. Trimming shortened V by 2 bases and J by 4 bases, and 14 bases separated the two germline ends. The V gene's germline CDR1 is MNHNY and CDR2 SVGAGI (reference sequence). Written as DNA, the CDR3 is TGTGCCAGCAGTTACGTTTGGCAGCGTTATAATGAAAAACTGTTTTTT. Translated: CASSYVWQRYNEKLFF.

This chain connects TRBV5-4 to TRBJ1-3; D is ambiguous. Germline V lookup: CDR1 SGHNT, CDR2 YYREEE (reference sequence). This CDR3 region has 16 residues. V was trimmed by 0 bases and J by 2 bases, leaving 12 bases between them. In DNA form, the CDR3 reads TGTGCCAGCAGCTTGGTGACCCCGGGGACTGGAAACACCATATATTTT. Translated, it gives CASSLVTPGTGNTIYF.

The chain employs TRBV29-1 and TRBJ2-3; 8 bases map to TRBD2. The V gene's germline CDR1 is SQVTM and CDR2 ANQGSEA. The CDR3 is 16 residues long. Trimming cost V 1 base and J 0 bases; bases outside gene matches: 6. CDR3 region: CSVEGILADSTDTQYF. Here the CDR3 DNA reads TGCAGCGTTGAAGGCATACTAGCGGATAGCACAGATACGCAGTATTTT.

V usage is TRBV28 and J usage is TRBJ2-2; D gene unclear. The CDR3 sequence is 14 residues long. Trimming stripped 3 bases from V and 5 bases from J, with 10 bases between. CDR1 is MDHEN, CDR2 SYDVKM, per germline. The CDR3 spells CASSFGPTTGELFF. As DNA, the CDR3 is TGTGCCAGCAGTTTCGGCCCCACTACCGGGGAGCTGTTTTTT. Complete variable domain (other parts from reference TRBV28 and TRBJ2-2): DVKVTQSSRYLVKRTGEKVFLECVQDMDHENMFWYRQDPGLGLRLIYFSYDVKMKEKGDIPEGYSVSREKKERFSLILESASTNQTSMYLCASSFGPTTGELFFGEGSRLTVL.

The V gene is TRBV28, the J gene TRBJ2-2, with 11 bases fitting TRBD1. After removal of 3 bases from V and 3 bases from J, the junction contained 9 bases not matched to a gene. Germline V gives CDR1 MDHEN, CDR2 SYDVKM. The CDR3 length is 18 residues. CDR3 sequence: CASSFLSPDRGHTGELFF. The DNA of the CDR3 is TGTGCCAGCAGTTTTCTCTCCCCGGACAGGGGGCACACCGGGGAGCTGTTTTTT.

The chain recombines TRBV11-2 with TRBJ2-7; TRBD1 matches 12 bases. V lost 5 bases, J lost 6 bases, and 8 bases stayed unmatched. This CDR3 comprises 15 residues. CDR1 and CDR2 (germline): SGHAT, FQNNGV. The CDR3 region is CASSPGGQGAGEQYF. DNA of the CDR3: TGTGCCAGCAGCCCTGGGGGACAGGGGGCGGGCGAGCAGTACTTC. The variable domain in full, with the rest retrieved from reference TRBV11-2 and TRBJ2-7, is EAGVAQSPRYKIIEKRQSVAFWCNPISGHATLYWYQQILGQGPKLLIQFQNNGVVDDSQLPKDRFSAERLKGVDSTLKIQPAKLEDSAVYLCASSPGGQGAGEQYFGPGTRLTVT.

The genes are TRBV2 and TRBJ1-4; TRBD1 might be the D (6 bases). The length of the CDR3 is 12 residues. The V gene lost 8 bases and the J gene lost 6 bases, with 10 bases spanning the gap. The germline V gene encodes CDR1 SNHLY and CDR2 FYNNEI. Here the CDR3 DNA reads TGTGCCAGCGGCAGGGGCGATGAAAAACTGTTTTTT. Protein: CASGRGDEKLFF.

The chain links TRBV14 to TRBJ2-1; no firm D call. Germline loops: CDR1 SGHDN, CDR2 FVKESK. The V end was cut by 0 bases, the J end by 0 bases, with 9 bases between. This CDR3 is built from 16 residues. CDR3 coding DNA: TGTGCCAGCAGCCAAGATCTGGTGCGCTCCTACAATGAGCAGTTCTTC. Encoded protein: CASSQDLVRSYNEQFF.

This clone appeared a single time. The CDR3 DNA follows: TGTGCCAGCAGTGATGGGGTGACCCAGCATTTT. Translation: CASSDGVTQHF. The chain links TRBV2 to TRBJ1-5; unclear D gene. The CDR3 loop spans 11 amino acids. V was cut by 3 bases and J by 11 bases, with 8 bases left in between. Germline CDR1 SNHLY, CDR2 FYNNEI.

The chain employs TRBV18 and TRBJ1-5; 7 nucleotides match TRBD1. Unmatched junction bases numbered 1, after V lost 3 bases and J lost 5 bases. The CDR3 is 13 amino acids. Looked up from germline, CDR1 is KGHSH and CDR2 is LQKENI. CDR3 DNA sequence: TGTGCCAGCTCACCCAGGGGGGATCAGCCCCAGCATTTT. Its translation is CASSPRGDQPQHF. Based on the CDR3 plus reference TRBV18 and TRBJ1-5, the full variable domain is NAGVMQNPRHLVRRRGQEARLRCSPMKGHSHVYWYRQLPEEGLKFMVYLQKENIIDESGMPKERFSAEFPKEGPSILRIQQVVRGDSAAYFCASSPRGDQPQHFGDGTRLSIL.

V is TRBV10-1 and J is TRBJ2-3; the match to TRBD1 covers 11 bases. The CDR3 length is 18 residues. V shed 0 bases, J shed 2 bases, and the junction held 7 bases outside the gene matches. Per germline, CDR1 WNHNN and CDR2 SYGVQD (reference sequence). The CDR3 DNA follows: TGCGCCAGCAGTGAGTCGGATGGGACAGGGGGGCACACAGATACGCAGTATTTT. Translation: CASSESDGTGGHTDTQYF.

The CDR3 loop is CASNRRIHNEQFF. For the CDR3, the DNA is TGTGCCAGCAACCGGCGGATCCACAATGAGCAGTTCTTC. The chain is built from TRBV2 and TRBJ2-1; no clear D. With 7 bases removed from V and 5 bases from J, the gap between germline ends came to 12 bases. The germline CDR1 and CDR2 sequences are SNHLY and FYNNEI. The CDR3 is 13 residues long.